The 3 T cell receptor beta chains below all came from one sample that was sequenced in a study of cytomegalovirus exposure and HLA in healthy donors. It was with 60 Vbeta and 13 Jbeta primers that the PCR ran. TCRdb keeps only in-frame clones here, not all; method: immunoSEQ multiplex PCR. The sample carries some 130,000 clones, about three quarters recorded once. Sequenced material: PBMCs. The receptor source for this set is a human donor in good health.

This clone showed up just once. The CDR3 loop reads CASSWDRRHTGELFF. In nucleotides, the CDR3 is TGTGCCAGCAGCTGGGACAGGCGGCACACCGGGGAGCTGTTTTTT. The chain uses TRBV5-4 and TRBJ2-2; 8 bases match TRBD1. The length of the CDR3 is 15 residues. The V gene end was trimmed by 3 bases and the J gene end by 3 bases; junction bases not matched to a gene: 4. In germline, CDR1 is SGHNT, CDR2 YYREEE (reference sequence).

The chain links TRBV29-1 to TRBJ1-1; no reliable D call. Germline V CDR1 and CDR2: SQVTM, ANQGSEA. V lost 5 bases, J lost 0 bases, and 13 bases lay in between. This CDR3 has 14 amino acids. In nucleotides, the CDR3 is TGCAGCGTTTTCCCATCTCCGGTGAACACTGAAGCTTTCTTT. It is translated as CSVFPSPVNTEAFF.

CDR3 bases: TGTGCCAGTAGTTACGGGACAGGGGCCTACGAGCAGTACTTC. Translation: CASSYGTGAYEQYF. The V call is TRBV19, the J call TRBJ2-7; 10 bases map to TRBD1. Germline V CDR1 and CDR2: LNHDA, SQIVND (reference sequence). V lost 5 bases and J lost 2; bases outside the gene matches: 3. This CDR3 has 14 residues.